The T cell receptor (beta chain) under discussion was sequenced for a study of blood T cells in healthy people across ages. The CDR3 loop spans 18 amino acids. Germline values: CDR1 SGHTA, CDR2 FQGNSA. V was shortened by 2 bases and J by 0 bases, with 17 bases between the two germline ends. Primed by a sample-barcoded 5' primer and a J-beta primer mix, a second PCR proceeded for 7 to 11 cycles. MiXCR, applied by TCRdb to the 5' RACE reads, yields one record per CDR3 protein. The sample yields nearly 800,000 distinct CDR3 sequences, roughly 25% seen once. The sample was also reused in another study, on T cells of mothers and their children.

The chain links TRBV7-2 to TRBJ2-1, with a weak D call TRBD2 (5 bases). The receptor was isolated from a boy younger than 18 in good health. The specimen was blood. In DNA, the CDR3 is TGTGCCAGCAGCTTATATCGGCCCCTAGCATCCTCCTACAATGAGCAGTTCTTC. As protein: CASSLYRPLASSYNEQFF.